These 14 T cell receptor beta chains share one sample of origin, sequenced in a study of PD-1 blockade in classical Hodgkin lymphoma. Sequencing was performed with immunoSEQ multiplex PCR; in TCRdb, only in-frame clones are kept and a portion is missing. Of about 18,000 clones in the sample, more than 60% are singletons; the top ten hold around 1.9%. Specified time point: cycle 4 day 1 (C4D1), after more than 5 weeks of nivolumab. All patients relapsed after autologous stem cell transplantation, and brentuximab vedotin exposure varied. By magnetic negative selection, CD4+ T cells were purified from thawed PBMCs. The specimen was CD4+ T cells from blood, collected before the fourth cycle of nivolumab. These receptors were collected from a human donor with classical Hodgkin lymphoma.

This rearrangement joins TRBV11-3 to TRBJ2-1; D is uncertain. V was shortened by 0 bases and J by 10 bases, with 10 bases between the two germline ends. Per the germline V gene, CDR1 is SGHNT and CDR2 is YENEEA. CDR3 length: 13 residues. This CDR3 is CASSLDPGYEQFF. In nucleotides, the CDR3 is TGTGCCAGCAGCTTAGATCCGGGTTACGAGCAGTTCTTC.

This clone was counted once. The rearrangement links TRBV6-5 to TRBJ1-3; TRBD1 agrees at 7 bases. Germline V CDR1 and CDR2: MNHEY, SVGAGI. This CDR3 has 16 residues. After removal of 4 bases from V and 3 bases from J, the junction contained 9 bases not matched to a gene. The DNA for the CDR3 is TGTGCCAGCAGTTCGACAGGGACCCTCTTTGGAAACACCATATATTTT. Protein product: CASSSTGTLFGNTIYF.

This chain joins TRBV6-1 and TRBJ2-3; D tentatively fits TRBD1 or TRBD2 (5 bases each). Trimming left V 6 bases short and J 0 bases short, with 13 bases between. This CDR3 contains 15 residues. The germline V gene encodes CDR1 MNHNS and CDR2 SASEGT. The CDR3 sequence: CASRSYGTSTDTQYF. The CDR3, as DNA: TGTGCCAGCAGATCGTATGGGACGAGCACAGATACGCAGTATTTT.

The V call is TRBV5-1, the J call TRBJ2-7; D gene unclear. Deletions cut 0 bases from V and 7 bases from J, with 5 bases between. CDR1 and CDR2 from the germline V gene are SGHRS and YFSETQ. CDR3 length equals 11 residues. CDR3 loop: CASSLGREQYF. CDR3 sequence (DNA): TGCGCCAGCAGCTTGGGGCGAGAGCAGTACTTC.

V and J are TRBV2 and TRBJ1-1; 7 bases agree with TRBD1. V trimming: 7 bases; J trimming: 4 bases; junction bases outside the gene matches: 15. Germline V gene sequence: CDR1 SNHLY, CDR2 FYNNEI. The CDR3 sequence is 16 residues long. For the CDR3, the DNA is TGTGCCAGCAAAGAACTTCGACAGGGTAGGGGCACTGAAGCTTTCTTT. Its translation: CASKELRQGRGTEAFF.

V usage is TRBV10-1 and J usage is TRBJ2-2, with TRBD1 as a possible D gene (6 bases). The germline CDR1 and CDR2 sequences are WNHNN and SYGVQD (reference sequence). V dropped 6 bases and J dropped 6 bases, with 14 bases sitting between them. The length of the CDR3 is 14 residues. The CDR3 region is CASRSLQGSGELFF. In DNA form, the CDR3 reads TGCGCCAGCAGATCGCTACAGGGCTCCGGGGAGCTGTTTTTT.

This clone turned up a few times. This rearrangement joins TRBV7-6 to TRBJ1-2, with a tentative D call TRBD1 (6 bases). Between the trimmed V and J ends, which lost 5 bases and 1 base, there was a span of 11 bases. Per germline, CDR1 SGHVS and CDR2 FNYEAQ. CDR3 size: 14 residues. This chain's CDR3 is CASSLEGGNYGYTF. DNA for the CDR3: TGTGCCAGCAGCCTCGAGGGGGGTAACTATGGCTACACCTTC.

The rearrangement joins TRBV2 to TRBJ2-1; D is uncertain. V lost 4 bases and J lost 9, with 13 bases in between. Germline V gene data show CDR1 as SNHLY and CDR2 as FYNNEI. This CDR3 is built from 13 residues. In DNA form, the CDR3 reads TGTGCCAGCAGTGCCCGGATGGGCGGTGAGCAGTTCTTC. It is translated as CASSARMGGEQFF.

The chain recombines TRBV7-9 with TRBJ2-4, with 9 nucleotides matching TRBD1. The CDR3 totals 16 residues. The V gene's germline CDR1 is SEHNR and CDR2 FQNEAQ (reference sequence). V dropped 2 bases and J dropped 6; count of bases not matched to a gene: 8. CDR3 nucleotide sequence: TGTGCCAGCAGCTTAACAGGGGGCTACCGAGGAAACATTCAGTACTTC. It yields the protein CASSLTGGYRGNIQYF.

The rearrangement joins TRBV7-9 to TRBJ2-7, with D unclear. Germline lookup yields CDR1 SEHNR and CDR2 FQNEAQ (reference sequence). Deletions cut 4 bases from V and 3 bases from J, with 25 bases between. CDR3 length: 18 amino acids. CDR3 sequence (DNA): TGTGCCAGCAGCTCGCTACTGGGTGAAAAAAAGGACCTCTACGAGCAGTACTTC. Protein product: CASSSLLGEKKDLYEQYF.

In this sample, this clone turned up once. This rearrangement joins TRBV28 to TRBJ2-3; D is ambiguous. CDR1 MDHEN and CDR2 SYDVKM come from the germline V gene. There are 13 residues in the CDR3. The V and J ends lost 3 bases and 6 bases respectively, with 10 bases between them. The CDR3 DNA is TGTGCCAGCAGTTTGCCCAGTACGGATACGCAGTATTTT. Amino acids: CASSLPSTDTQYF.

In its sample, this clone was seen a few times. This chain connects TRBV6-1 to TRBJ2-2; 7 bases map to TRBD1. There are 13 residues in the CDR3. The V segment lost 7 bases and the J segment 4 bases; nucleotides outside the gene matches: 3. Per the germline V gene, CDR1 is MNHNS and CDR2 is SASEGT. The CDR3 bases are TGTGCCAGCACGAGACAGGGCACCGGGGAGCTGTTTTTT. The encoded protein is CASTRQGTGELFF.

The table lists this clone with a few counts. The CDR3 DNA reads as TGTGCCTGGAGGAGCCGGGACCTCACCAATCAGCCCCAGCATTTT. It is translated as CAWRSRDLTNQPQHF. The chain employs TRBV30 and TRBJ1-5; possibly TRBD1 for D (5 bases). Germline assignment: CDR1 GTSNPN and CDR2 SVGIG (reference sequence). The CDR3 runs 15 residues. Trimming shortened V by 3 bases and J by 3 bases, and 15 bases separated the two germline ends.

DNA for the CDR3: TGTGCCAGTAGAACGGGGTCGGGGAACACTGAAGCTTTCTTT. Translation gives CASRTGSGNTEAFF. V and J are TRBV19 and TRBJ1-1; D not certain. V was cut by 6 bases and J by 1 base, with 12 bases left in between. Germline V CDR1 and CDR2: LNHDA, SQIVND (reference sequence). The CDR3 extends over 14 amino acids. Drawing the rest from reference TRBV19 and TRBJ1-1, the complete variable domain is DGGITQSPKYLFRKEGQNVTLSCEQNLNHDAMYWYRQDPGQGLRLIYYSQIVNDFQKGDIAEGYSVSREKKESFPLTVTSAQKNPTAFYLCASRTGSGNTEAFFGQGTRLTVV.